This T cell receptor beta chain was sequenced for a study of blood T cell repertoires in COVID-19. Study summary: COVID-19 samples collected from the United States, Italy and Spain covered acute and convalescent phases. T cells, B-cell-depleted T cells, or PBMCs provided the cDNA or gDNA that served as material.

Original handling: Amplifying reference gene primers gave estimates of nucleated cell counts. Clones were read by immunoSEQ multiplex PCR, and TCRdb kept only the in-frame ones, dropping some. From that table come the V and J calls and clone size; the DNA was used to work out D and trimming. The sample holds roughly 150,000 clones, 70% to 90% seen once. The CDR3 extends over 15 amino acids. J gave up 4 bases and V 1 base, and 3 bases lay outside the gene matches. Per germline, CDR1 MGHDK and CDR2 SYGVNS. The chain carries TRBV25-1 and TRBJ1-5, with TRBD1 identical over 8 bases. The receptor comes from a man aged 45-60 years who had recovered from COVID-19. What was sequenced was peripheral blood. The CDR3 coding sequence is TGTGCCAGCAGTGAATCTCGGACAGGGAATCAGCCCCAGCATTTT. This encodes CASSESRTGNQPQHF.